This entry features one T cell receptor (beta chain) sequence. What it recognizes is unknown. Whether given at about 4 or about 12 weeks, second doses were pooled. The repertoire was sequenced with immunoSEQ multiplex PCR; TCRdb's copy has only in-frame clones and lacks some. In the table there are more than 85,000 clones, roughly 90% of which are singletons. This sample was taken from a study of T cell responses to AZD1222 COVID-19 vaccine. Trimming shortened V by 7 bases and J by 6 bases, and 10 bases separated the two germline ends. Germline CDR1 reads SNHLY; CDR2 reads FYNNEI. The CDR3 consists of 13 residues. Study-wide points: A mostly white British donor set with more females was recruited, and clonal diversity was possibly underestimated. Following two doses of AZD1222, Spike-specific TCR breadth and depth rose.

The V call is TRBV2, the J call TRBJ1-6, with unresolved D. This sample comprised peripheral blood, obtained 28 days after the second AZD1222 dose. The sequence came from an adult who received the AZD1222 COVID-19 vaccine. CDR3: CASIPLSNSPLHF. The CDR3 DNA follows: TGTGCCAGCATTCCCCTTAGTAATTCACCCCTCCACTTT.